These T cell receptor beta chains were read from a single sample in a study of blood T cells in healthy people across ages. MiXCR was run by TCRdb on the 5' RACE reads, yielding one entry per CDR3 protein. The data show under 2 million distinct CDR3 sequences, about 32% seen once. The sequenced sample consisted of blood. The receptors were sampled from a woman aged 30 to 39 in good health. Both conserved end residues are part of each CDR3. Clone size is stated in some rows and not others, as once, few, many or a class when expanded.

abundance | j_gene | v_gene | CDR3aa
few | TRBJ2-6 | TRBV5-1 | CASSLVQASSGANVLTF
NA | TRBJ2-1 | TRBV9 | CASSPQVGGGLYNEQFF
few | TRBJ1-6 | TRBV20-1 | CSGGGESGNSPLHF
NA | TRBJ2-1 | TRBV27 | CASSFGPTLQDEQFF
many | TRBJ1-1 | TRBV10-1 | CASSYLRDRGNTEAFF
NA | TRBJ2-5 | TRBV20-1 | CSAQLAGKSGYKQYF
NA | TRBJ2-3 | TRBV10-3 | CAISVAGGQGTQYF
NA | TRBJ2-3 | TRBV7-6 | CASSPNTGVGATQYF
NA | TRBJ2-4 | TRBV3-1 | CASSQDLAKNIQYF
many | TRBJ2-7 | TRBV29-1 | CSVVRGGGQDSDYEQYF
NA | TRBJ1-4 | TRBV20-1 | CSARDPRGRLYTTNEKLFF
NA | TRBJ2-5 | TRBV9 | CASSRSSGPGETQYF
few | TRBJ2-6 | TRBV9 | CASSASVLGRGWTGANVLTF
NA | TRBJ1-5 | TRBV6-2/TRBV6-3 | CASSYDSRLLSQHF
NA | TRBJ2-7 | TRBV20-1 | CSATPRTGSLYEQYF
few | TRBJ2-7 | TRBV9 | CASNAGARKDEQYF
few | TRBJ2-7 | TRBV20-1 | CSASVDRAYEQYF
NA | TRBJ2-2 | TRBV7-9 | CTSSFTGELFF
NA | TRBJ1-2 | TRBV9 | CASSPHPGSLSDYGYTF
NA | TRBJ2-5 | TRBV10-3 | CAIGEQGKETQYF
NA | NA | TRBV27 | CASSSRDQGDEQYF
NA | TRBJ1-2 | TRBV6-5 | CASRTGVANYGYTF
NA | TRBJ2-7 | TRBV12-3/TRBV12-4 | CASSIYRGLSYEQYF
few | TRBJ2-3 | TRBV3-1 | CASSPQLAGDTDTQYF
few | TRBJ2-7 | TRBV14 | CASSQPDQKISYEQYF